This TCR beta chain was sequenced in a study of T cells after yellow fever vaccination. Trimming removed 2 bases at V and 5 bases at J, with 12 bases between. Germline V gene lookup returns CDR1 KGHSH and CDR2 LQKENI. The CDR3 has 14 residues. TCRdb recomputed calls from the 5' RACE reads with MiXCR, one row per CDR3 protein. The data contain some 560,000 distinct CDR3 sequences, approximately 16% of them singletons. The chain couples TRBV18 to TRBJ2-5; D gene uncertain. The sample here was PBMCs, taken 5 days after the first yellow fever vaccination. The receptor comes from a man younger than 30 who received the YFV17D yellow fever vaccine. The CDR3 region has the DNA TGTGCCAGCTCACCAAACGTAGGAGCGGAGACCCAGTACTTC. Protein: CASSPNVGAETQYF.